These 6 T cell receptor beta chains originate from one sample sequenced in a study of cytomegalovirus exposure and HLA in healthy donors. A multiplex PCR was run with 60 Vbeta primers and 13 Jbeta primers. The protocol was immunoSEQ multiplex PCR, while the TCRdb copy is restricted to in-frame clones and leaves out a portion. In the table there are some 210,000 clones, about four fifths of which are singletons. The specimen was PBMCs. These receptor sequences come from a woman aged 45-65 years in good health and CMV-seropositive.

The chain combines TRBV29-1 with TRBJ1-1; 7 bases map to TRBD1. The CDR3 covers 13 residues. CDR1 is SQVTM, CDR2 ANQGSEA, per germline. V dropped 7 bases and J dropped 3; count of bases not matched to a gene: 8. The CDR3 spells CSASDREDTEAFF. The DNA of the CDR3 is TGCAGCGCCTCTGACAGGGAGGACACTGAAGCTTTCTTT.

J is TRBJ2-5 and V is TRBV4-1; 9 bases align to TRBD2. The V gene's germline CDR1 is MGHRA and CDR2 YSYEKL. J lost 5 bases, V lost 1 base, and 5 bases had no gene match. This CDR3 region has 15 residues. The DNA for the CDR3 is TGCGCCAGCAGCCAAGCCCAGGGACTAGCTGAGACCCAGTACTTC. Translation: CASSQAQGLAETQYF.

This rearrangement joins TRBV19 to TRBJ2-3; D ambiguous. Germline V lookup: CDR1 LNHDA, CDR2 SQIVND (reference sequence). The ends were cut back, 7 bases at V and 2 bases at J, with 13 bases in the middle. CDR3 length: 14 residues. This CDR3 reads CASTSFQDTDTQYF. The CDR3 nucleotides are TGTGCCAGTACTTCGTTCCAGGACACAGATACGCAGTATTTT. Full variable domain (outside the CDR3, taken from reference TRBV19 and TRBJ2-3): DGGITQSPKYLFRKEGQNVTLSCEQNLNHDAMYWYRQDPGQGLRLIYYSQIVNDFQKGDIAEGYSVSREKKESFPLTVTSAQKNPTAFYLCASTSFQDTDTQYFGPGTRLTVL.

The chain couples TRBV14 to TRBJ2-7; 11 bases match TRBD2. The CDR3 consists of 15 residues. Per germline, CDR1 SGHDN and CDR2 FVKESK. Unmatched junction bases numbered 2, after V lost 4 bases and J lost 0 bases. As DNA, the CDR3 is TGTGCCAGCAGCCGACTAGCGGGGATCTCCTACGAGCAGTACTTC. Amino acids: CASSRLAGISYEQYF. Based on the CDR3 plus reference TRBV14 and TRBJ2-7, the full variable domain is EAGVTQFPSHSVIEKGQTVTLRCDPISGHDNLYWYRRVMGKEIKFLLHFVKESKQDESGMPNNRFLAERTGGTYSTLKVQPAELEDSGVYFCASSRLAGISYEQYFGPGTRLTVT.

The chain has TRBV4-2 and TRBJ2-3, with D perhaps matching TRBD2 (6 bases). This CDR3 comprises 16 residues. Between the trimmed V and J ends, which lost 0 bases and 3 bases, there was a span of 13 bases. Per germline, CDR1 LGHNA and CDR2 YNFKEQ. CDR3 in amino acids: CASSQDRLAMTDTQYF. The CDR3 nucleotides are TGTGCCAGCAGCCAAGACCGGCTAGCGATGACAGATACGCAGTATTTT.

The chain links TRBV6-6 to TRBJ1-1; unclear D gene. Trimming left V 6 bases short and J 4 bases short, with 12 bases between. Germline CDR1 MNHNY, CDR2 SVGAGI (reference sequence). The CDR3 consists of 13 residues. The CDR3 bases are TGTGCCAGCAGGGACCGAGGGAGCACTGAAGCTTTCTTT. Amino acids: CASRDRGSTEAFF.